This T cell receptor beta chain was obtained from a study of CD8 T cells in Susac syndrome. With random hexamers, about 0.5 to 1 ug RNA was reverse transcribed. TCRdb reprocessed the immunoSEQ multiplex PCR reads with MiXCR, giving one entry per CDR3 protein. The sample lists approximately 260,000 distinct CDR3 sequences; 90% to 97% were seen once. After removal of 5 bases from V and 1 base from J, the junction contained 2 bases not matched to a gene. Germline V CDR1 and CDR2: SGDLS, YYNGEE. The CDR3 is 13 residues long. Whole-study findings and limits: As the study acknowledged, the number of individuals in its TCR sequencing and HLA analysis was relatively small. In Susac syndrome, the CD4+ T cell repertoires did not show clonal expansion.

Points on this clonotype: The antigen remains undetermined.

Negative isolation yielded CD4+ and CD8+ T cells, and FACS enriched TEMRA cells. This chain joins TRBV9 and TRBJ2-5; 7 bases are a match to TRBD2. Material for sequencing was CD4+ T cells from PBMCs. The TCR originated in a human donor with Susac syndrome. CDR3 loop: CASSIAGQETQYF. In DNA form, the CDR3 reads TGTGCCAGCAGTATAGCGGGCCAAGAGACCCAGTACTTC.